This TCR beta chain comes out of a study of cytomegalovirus exposure and HLA in healthy donors. About the study: Early released data had 80 million or so unique TCRs, all coming from HLA-typed donors. Broader study findings: Among CMV-associated TCR beta chains, most appeared HLA-restricted in a later analysis. Three CMV-associated chains proved CMV antigen-specific in vitro. CMV serostatus was the sole immune exposure data available.

Amplification used 60 Vbeta primers and 13 Jbeta primers. Assay: immunoSEQ multiplex PCR; the TCRdb copy retains only in-frame clones and omits some. The sample carries under 200,000 clones, 82% recorded once. On this clone itself: Antigen: not known.

Looked up from germline, CDR1 is LNHDA and CDR2 is SQIVND (reference sequence). V lost 5 bases to trimming and J lost 2 bases, with 13 bases between them. The CDR3 extends over 15 amino acids. The sequenced sample consisted of PBMCs. The chain has TRBV19 and TRBJ1-3, with D possibly being TRBD1 (6 bases). This TCR came from a male donor in good health and CMV-seronegative. CDR3 protein: CASSGTIEPGNTIYF. In DNA, the CDR3 is TGTGCCAGTAGTGGGACAATAGAACCTGGAAACACCATATATTTT.